This T cell receptor beta chain was identified in a study of regulatory T cells in long-lasting Graves disease. In its sample, this clonotype was seen many times. The TCR beta library used iRepertoire HTBI primers with Arm-PCR amplification of CDR3. TCRdb reprocessed the multiplex PCR reads via MiXCR and lists one record per CDR3 protein. The sample records approximately 350,000 distinct CDR3 sequences, about 16% being singletons. Time point reported: newly diagnosed GD, antithyroid drugs for less than 3 months. RNA isolated from PBMCs was used to make the TCR library. Peripheral blood, at roughly 10 milliliters, went into EDTA tubes. Trimming shortened V by 1 base and J by 0 bases, and 13 bases separated the two germline ends. This CDR3 has 16 amino acids. Looked up from germline, CDR1 is SGHAT and CDR2 is FQNNGV. The same sample was also used in a study of T cells in Graves' hyperthyroidism and ophthalmopathy.

This clonotype was sampled from a young woman with Graves disease. The source was peripheral blood mononuclear cells (PBMCs), collected at new diagnosis, from a patient treated with antithyroid drugs. The chain employs TRBV11-2 and TRBJ2-7; D gene unclear. CDR3 sequence reads: CASSLGFDFSSYEQYF. The DNA for the CDR3 is TGTGCCAGCAGCTTAGGGTTCGACTTCAGCTCCTACGAGCAGTACTTC.